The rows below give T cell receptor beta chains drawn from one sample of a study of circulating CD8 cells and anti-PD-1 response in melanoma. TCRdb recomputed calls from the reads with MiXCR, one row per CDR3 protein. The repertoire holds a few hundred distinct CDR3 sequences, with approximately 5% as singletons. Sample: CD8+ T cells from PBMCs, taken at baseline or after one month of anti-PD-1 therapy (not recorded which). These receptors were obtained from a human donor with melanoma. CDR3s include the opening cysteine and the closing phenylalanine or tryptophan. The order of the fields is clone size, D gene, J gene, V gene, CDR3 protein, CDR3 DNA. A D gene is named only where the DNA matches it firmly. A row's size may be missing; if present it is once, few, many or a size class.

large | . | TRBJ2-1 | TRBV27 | CASSPVEDSYNEQFF | TGTGCCAGCAGTCCCGTCGAGGACTCCTACAATGAGCAGTTCTTC
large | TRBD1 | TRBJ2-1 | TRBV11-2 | CASSSHAGGNEQFF | TGTGCCAGCAGTTCTCACGCAGGGGGCAATGAGCAGTTCTTC
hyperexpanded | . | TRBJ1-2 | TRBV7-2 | CASSLAPETAPYGYTF | TGTGCCAGCAGCTTAGCCCCCGAGACGGCTCCATATGGCTACACCTTC
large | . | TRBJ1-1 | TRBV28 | CASSFSPQPRNTEAFF | TGTGCCAGCAGTTTTTCCCCACAACCCAGGAACACTGAAGCTTTCTTT
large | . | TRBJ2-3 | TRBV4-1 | CASSLVDSYTDTQYF | TGCGCCAGCAGCCTGGTGGACAGCTACACAGATACGCAGTATTTT
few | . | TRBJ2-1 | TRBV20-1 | CSARDGGGLNEQFF | TGCAGTGCTAGAGATGGAGGGGGGCTCAATGAGCAGTTCTTC
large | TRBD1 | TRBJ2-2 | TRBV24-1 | CATSGQGRQGNTGELFF | TGTGCCACCAGTGGCCAAGGGAGACAGGGGAACACCGGGGAGCTGTTTTTT
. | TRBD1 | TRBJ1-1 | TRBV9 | CASSDSGGGNTEAFF | TGTGCCAGCAGCGATTCAGGGGGAGGGAACACTGAAGCTTTCTTT
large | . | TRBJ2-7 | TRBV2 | CASKKEGARYEQYF | TGTGCCAGCAAAAAGGAGGGGGCGCGTTACGAGCAGTACTTC
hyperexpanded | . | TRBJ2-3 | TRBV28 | CASSFLSGTDTQYF | TGTGCCAGCAGTTTTTTATCAGGGACAGATACGCAGTATTTT
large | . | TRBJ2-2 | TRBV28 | CASSPPLDTGELFF | TGTGCCAGCAGCCCCCCTTTGGACACCGGGGAGCTGTTTTTT
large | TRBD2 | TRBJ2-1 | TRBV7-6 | CACSKPGLAGYNEQFF | TGTGCCTGCAGCAAACCGGGACTAGCGGGGTATAATGAGCAGTTCTTC
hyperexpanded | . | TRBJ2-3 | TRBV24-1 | CATSDIGLTQYF | TGTGCCACCAGTGACATAGGACTGACGCAGTATTTT
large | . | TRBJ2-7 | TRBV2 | CASSERSLGSGEQYF | TGTGCCAGCAGTGAAAGGTCGCTAGGATCAGGCGAGCAGTACTTC
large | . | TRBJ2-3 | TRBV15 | CATSRARGKTDTQYF | TGTGCCACCAGCAGGGCCCGAGGGAAAACAGATACGCAGTATTTT
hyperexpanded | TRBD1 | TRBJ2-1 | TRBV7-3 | CASSLTLGTGPYNEQFF | TGTGCCAGCAGCTTAACCTTAGGGACAGGGCCCTACAATGAGCAGTTCTTC
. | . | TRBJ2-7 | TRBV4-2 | CASSQGATAPYGQYF | TGTGCCAGCAGCCAGGGGGCTACAGCTCCCTACGGGCAGTACTTC
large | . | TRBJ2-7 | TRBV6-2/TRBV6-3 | CASGRSGVAYEQYF | TGTGCCAGCGGACGTTCAGGGGTTGCCTACGAGCAGTACTTC
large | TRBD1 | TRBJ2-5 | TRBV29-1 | CSVEDSDRGGQETQYF | TGCAGCGTTGAAGATTCGGACAGGGGTGGACAAGAGACCCAGTACTTC
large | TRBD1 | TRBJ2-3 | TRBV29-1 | CSVDRGSFSDTQYF | TGCAGCGTGGACAGGGGTAGTTTTTCGGATACGCAGTATTTT
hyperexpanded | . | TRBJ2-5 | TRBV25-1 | CASSSSLTQYF | TGTGCCAGCAGCTCCTCCCTGACCCAGTACTTC
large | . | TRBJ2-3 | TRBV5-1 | CASSLARNSGASDTQYF | TGCGCCAGCAGCTTGGCTAGGAACTCGGGGGCCTCAGATACGCAGTATTTT
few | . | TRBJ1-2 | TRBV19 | CASSMVRDYGYTF | TGTGCCAGTAGTATGGTCAGAGACTATGGCTACACCTTC
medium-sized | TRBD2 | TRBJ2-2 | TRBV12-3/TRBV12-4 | CASSLALAGGVTGELFF | TGTGCCAGCAGTTTAGCGCTAGCGGGGGGAGTCACCGGGGAGCTGTTTTTT
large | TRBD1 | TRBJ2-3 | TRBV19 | CASSTRGPGTDTQYF | TGTGCCAGTAGTACCAGGGGGCCTGGCACAGATACGCAGTATTTT
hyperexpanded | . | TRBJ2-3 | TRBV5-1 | CASSLRDTQYF | TGCGCCAGCAGCTTAAGAGATACGCAGTATTTT
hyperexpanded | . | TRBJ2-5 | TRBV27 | CASGGAFTEETQYF | TGTGCCAGCGGGGGGGCTTTCACGGAAGAGACCCAGTACTTC
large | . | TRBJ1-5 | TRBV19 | CASSLNSNQPQHF | TGTGCCAGTAGTTTGAATAGCAATCAGCCCCAGCATTTT
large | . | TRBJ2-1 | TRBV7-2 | CASSLVTIGEQFF | TGTGCCAGCAGCTTAGTTACGATTGGGGAGCAGTTCTTC
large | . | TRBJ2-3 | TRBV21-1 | CASSKGVDWARTDTQYF | TGTGCCAGCAGCAAAGGTGTGGACTGGGCTCGCACAGATACGCAGTATTTT
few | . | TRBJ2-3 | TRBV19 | CASGASTDTQYF | TGTGCCAGCGGCGCGAGCACAGATACGCAGTATTTT
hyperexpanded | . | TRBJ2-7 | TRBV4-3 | CASSPFGGPYEQYF | TGCGCCAGCAGCCCGTTCGGGGGTCCCTACGAGCAGTACTTC
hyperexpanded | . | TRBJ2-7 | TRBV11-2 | CASSLGQLYEQYF | TGTGCCAGCAGCTTAGGACAGCTCTACGAGCAGTACTTC